These T cell receptor beta chains were read from a single sample in a study of blood T cell repertoires in COVID-19. Libraries were prepared by immunoSEQ multiplex PCR; TCRdb keeps only in-frame clonotypes and omits some of them. The sample lists about 150,000 clones, about nine tenths occurring once. What was sequenced was peripheral blood. These receptors were taken from a man between 50 and 59 years old with active COVID-19. CDR3s include the opening cysteine and the closing phenylalanine or tryptophan. A D gene is named only where the DNA matches it firmly. Clone sizes are given selectively: once, few, many, or a class where the clone is expanded.

>TRBJ1-4|NA|TRBD1|TRBV11-2
TGTGCCAGCAGCTTCGGACAGGGGGCGGTGGAAAAACTGTTTTTT
CASSFGQGAVEKLFF
>TRBJ2-5|once|NA|TRBV19
TGTGCCTCAAAGTCGGGGGGCCACGGCGAGACCCAGTACTTC
CASKSGGHGETQYF
>TRBJ2-7|once|TRBD2|TRBV11-2
TGTGCCAGCAGTGGATGGGCTAGCGGGGGACACGAGCAGTACTTC
CASSGWASGGHEQYF
>TRBJ2-1|NA|TRBD1|TRBV7-2
TGTGCCAGCAGCAATACCGGGACAGGGGAGTTCTTC
CASSNTGTGEFF
>TRBJ2-5|NA|TRBD1|TRBV15
TGTGCCACCAGCAGGGACAGGGGGCCGAGGGAGACCCAGTACTTC
CATSRDRGPRETQYF
>TRBJ2-2|NA|TRBD1|TRBV7-2
TGTGCCAGCAGCGCCATACAGGGGTCCGGGGAGCTGTTTTTT
CASSAIQGSGELFF
>TRBJ1-2|NA|NA|TRBV19
TGTGCCAGTAGTACAGGGACAACTCTCTATGGCTACACCTTC
CASSTGTTLYGYTF
>TRBJ1-3|NA|TRBD1|TRBV6-6
TGTGCCAGCAGTTTCACAGGGGGTCGCTCTGGAAACACCATATATTTT
CASSFTGGRSGNTIYF
>TRBJ1-5|NA|NA|TRBV7-9
TGTGCCAGCAGCCCCTCCGGGAATCAGCCCCAGCATTTT
CASSPSGNQPQHF
>TRBJ2-3|once|TRBD1|TRBV4-2
TGTGCCAGCAGCCAAGTGACAGGGACCGTCACAGATACGCAGTATTTT
CASSQVTGTVTDTQYF
>TRBJ1-6|once|NA|TRBV7-9
TGTGCCAGCAGCTTAGAGGGCGGGATGGGACCCCTCCACTTT
CASSLEGGMGPLHF
>TRBJ1-2|few|NA|TRBV5-1
TGCGCCAGCAGCCAATCTAACGGGTATGGCTACACCTTC
CASSQSNGYGYTF
>TRBJ2-2|NA|NA|TRBV5-4
TGTGCCAGCAGCTCTAGAGGGAACACCGGGGAGCTGTTTTTT
CASSSRGNTGELFF
>TRBJ2-1|NA|TRBD1|TRBV6-5
TGTGCCAGCAGTTACTCAGAGGGGGCGGGTAGGAGAGAGCAGTTCTTC
CASSYSEGAGRREQFF
>TRBJ1-2|NA|NA|TRBV5-1
TGCGCCAGCAGCGCCAGACAAACTAACTATGGCTACACCTTC
CASSARQTNYGYTF
>TRBJ2-5|NA|NA|TRBV5-6
TGTGCCAGCAGCTCACGGACTAACTTAGAGACCCAGTACTTC
CASSSRTNLETQYF
>TRBJ2-7|few|NA|TRBV2
TGTGCCAGCCGCAGAGGCTACGAGCAGTACTTC
CASRRGYEQYF
>TRBJ2-1|NA|NA|TRBV5-4
TGTGCCAGCACCTGGGTGCCGGGGTTCTACAATGAGCAGTTCTTC
CASTWVPGFYNEQFF
>TRBJ2-7|NA|NA|TRBV6-5
TGTGCCAGCAGTTATAGCAGGGGCGGTGAGCAGTACTTC
CASSYSRGGEQYF
>TRBJ1-5|NA|NA|TRBV7-8
TGTGCCAGCAGCCCCGGGACAAAACCCAATCAGCCCCAGCATTTT
CASSPGTKPNQPQHF
>TRBJ1-1|NA|TRBD1|TRBV7-9
TGTGCCAGCAGCACCAACAGGGGAGTGAACACTGAAGCTTTCTTT
CASSTNRGVNTEAFF
>TRBJ1-2|NA|NA|TRBV7-2
TGTGCCAGCAGCTTTACTAACTATGGCTACACCTTC
CASSFTNYGYTF
>TRBJ2-5|NA|TRBD2|TRBV10-3
TGTGCCATCAGTCCCGGGACTAGCGGTTTACAAGAGACCCAGTACTTC
CAISPGTSGLQETQYF
>TRBJ2-3|NA|TRBD1|TRBV4-3
TGCGCCAGCAGCCAAGAGGGTACCTTCCCGGGACAGACTTTCACAGATACGCAGTATTTT
CASSQEGTFPGQTFTDTQYF
>TRBJ1-1|NA|NA|TRBV4-1
TGCGCCAGCAGCCATCTCCGGGGGATGTACCGGGGTACACCAACAAAAGCTTTCTTT
CASSHLRGMYRGTPTKAFF
>TRBJ2-2|NA|TRBD2|TRBV19
TGTGCCAGTAGTACAGGCCCCACTAGCGTCGGGGAGCTGTTTTTT
CASSTGPTSVGELFF
>TRBJ2-3|NA|NA|TRBV7-2
TGTGCCAGCAGCAGATCCAGGGATACGCAGTATTTT
CASSRSRDTQYF
>TRBJ1-5|few|NA|TRBV28
TGTGCCAGCGGGGAGGATAGCAATCAGCCCCAGCATTTT
CASGEDSNQPQHF
>TRBJ2-3|NA|TRBD2|TRBV6-4
TGTGCCAGCAGTGACTCGAGGCTAGCGGGGGGCACAGATACGCAGTATTTT
CASSDSRLAGGTDTQYF
>TRBJ1-2|NA|NA|TRBV2
TGTGCCAGCAGTGAAAGGCGGGGGGCCCCCTATGGCTACACCTTC
CASSERRGAPYGYTF
>TRBJ1-2|NA|NA|TRBV5-1
TGCGCCAGCAGCTTGGGAGGGCCCTATGGCTACACCTTC
CASSLGGPYGYTF
>TRBJ2-1|NA|TRBD2|TRBV14
TGTGCCAGCAGCCACCCTGGGGCGGGGGGGCGTGAGCAGTTCTTC
CASSHPGAGGREQFF
>TRBJ2-7|once|NA|TRBV5-6
TGTGCCAGCAGCCCTGACGCAGGGAACTCCTACGAGCAGTACTTC
CASSPDAGNSYEQYF
>TRBJ2-1|once|TRBD1|TRBV19
TGTGCCAGTAGCTTCGGGACGGACAGGGAAGGGTTCTTC
CASSFGTDREGFF
>TRBJ1-3|once|NA|TRBV9
TGTGCCAGCAGCGTAGCTAAGGGGGAGACTGGAAACACCATATATTTT
CASSVAKGETGNTIYF
>TRBJ1-5|NA|TRBD1|TRBV19
TGTGCCAGTAGCGGGACAGCTAGCAATCAGCCCCAGCATTTT
CASSGTASNQPQHF
>TRBJ1-2|NA|TRBD1|TRBV5-1
TGCGCCAGCAGCTCCGGACAGGGGTTCCCCTATGGCTACACCTTC
CASSSGQGFPYGYTF
>TRBJ2-5|NA|NA|TRBV6-1
TGTGCCAGCAGTGCCTCTATGGGAGCGATGGGGGAGACCCAGTACTTC
CASSASMGAMGETQYF
>TRBJ2-7|once|TRBD2|TRBV6-5
TGTGCCAGCAGTTACTCAGGCGGGGGGTCCGGGGACGAGCAGTACTTC
CASSYSGGGSGDEQYF
>TRBJ1-1|NA|TRBD1|TRBV12-3/TRBV12-4
TGTGCCAGCAGCTCTACAGGGGTCACTGAAGCTTTCTTT
CASSSTGVTEAFF
>TRBJ2-7|many|NA|TRBV7-2
TGTGCCAGCAGCTTAAGGACTGCCAGCGACGAGCAGTACTTC
CASSLRTASDEQYF
>TRBJ2-7|once|TRBD1|TRBV25-1
TGTGCCAGCAGTGACCGGGACAGCGGCCCCTACGAGCAGTACTTC
CASSDRDSGPYEQYF
>TRBJ2-7|NA|TRBD1|TRBV4-1
TGCGCCAGCAGCCAAGACAGGGGGAATATGTACGAGCAGTACTTC
CASSQDRGNMYEQYF
>TRBJ1-1|NA|NA|TRBV7-6
TGTGCCAGCAGCTTGGGGGGAGGAGCGCCGGTGGAAGCTTTCTTT
CASSLGGGAPVEAFF
>TRBJ2-5|NA|TRBD2|TRBV11-2
TGTGCCAGCAGCTTAAGACTAGCGGAAGAGACCCAGTACTTC
CASSLRLAEETQYF
>TRBJ1-5|NA|NA|TRBV9
TGTGCCAGCAATGTCGGGGGAGATAGCAATCAGCCCCAGCATTTT
CASNVGGDSNQPQHF
>TRBJ2-7|NA|NA|TRBV5-4
TGTGCCAGCAGTTCAAGCCCCTACGAGCAGTACTTC
CASSSSPYEQYF
>TRBJ2-4|NA|NA|TRBV27
TGTGCCAGCAGTTCCTTAATCCGGGAGGCCAAAAACATTCAGTACTTC
CASSSLIREAKNIQYF
>TRBJ2-3|once|TRBD2|TRBV6-5
TGTGCCAGCAGTCCGACTAGCGGGGGGGCAGATACGCAGTATTTT
CASSPTSGGADTQYF
>TRBJ2-1|NA|TRBD2|TRBV7-3
TGTGCCAGCAGCTTAAGGGCTAGCGGGGGTCTTCGGCAGTTCTTC
CASSLRASGGLRQFF
>TRBJ2-1|NA|TRBD2|TRBV7-3
TGTGCCAGCAGCTTAGCGCCGGGACTAGTTAATGAGCAGTTCTTC
CASSLAPGLVNEQFF
>TRBJ2-2|NA|NA|TRBV5-4
TGTGCCAGCAGCACCACGGCGGGTACCAGGGAGCTGTTTTTT
CASSTTAGTRELFF
>TRBJ1-6|NA|TRBD1|TRBV6-6
TGTGCCAGCAGGGGACAGGGTCATTCACCCCTCCACTTT
CASRGQGHSPLHF
>TRBJ1-4|once|TRBD1|TRBV5-1
TGCGCCAGCAGCTTGGCCGGACAGGCGGGTGAAAAACTGTTTTTT
CASSLAGQAGEKLFF
>TRBJ1-2|NA|NA|TRBV3-1/TRBV3-2
TGTGCCAGCAGCCAAGAGACAGGTCCTTATGGCTACACCTTC
CASSQETGPYGYTF